This T cell receptor (beta chain) originates from a study of early T cells in non-severe SARS-CoV-2 infection. J gave up 7 bases and V 3 bases, and 13 bases lay outside the gene matches. Looked up from germline, CDR1 is KGHSH and CDR2 is LQKENI. The CDR3 consists of 18 residues. Unique molecular identifiers (one per individual cDNA molecule) were attached. TCRdb passed the 5' RACE reads through MiXCR, listing each CDR3 protein once. The profile shows 17,000 or so distinct CDR3 sequences, around 6.1% of them singletons. There are many counts of this clonotype. The source material was whole blood, sampled at baseline. The J gene is TRBJ1-6, the V gene TRBV18, with 9 bases that match TRBD1. The sequence was collected from an adult who was a healthcare worker with PCR-confirmed SARS-CoV-2 infection or an uninfected control (not recorded which). In DNA, the CDR3 is TGTGCCAGCTCACCCGACGCAAATCCGGGACAGGGAAATTCACCCCTCCACTTT. Amino acid sequence: CASSPDANPGQGNSPLHF.